This T cell receptor (beta chain) derives from a study of CD8 T cells in ankylosing spondylitis (dated by TCRdb to about 2017). For the study in its entirety: The study profiled T cell receptor beta repertoires in healthy donors and ankylosing spondylitis patients to find disease-linked TCR variants. The full study cohort was made up of about 25 ankylosing spondylitis patients and over 90 healthy donors. Peripheral blood samples were taken, and synovial fluid was additionally collected from ankylosing spondylitis patients. The paper as a whole reports these results and caveats: According to the report, matched synovial fluid samples from ankylosing spondylitis patients were significantly enriched for the disease-linked clones. The disease-linked clones showed a CD8+ phenotype and occurred at relatively low frequencies in peripheral blood. A TCR beta motif made up of 7 to 9 highly homologous amino acid variants appeared to be characteristic of blood from ankylosing spondylitis patients. Some motif variants were previously reported in synovial fluid and blood of reactive arthritis patients, suggesting common disease-initiation mechanisms.

On this clonotype: Its binding antigen is unknown. Per-base quality was not reported, and no clone a single base away is much larger than it.

The instrument was an Illumina HiSeq 2500. TCR beta libraries were prepared by quantitative 5'-RACE with molecular barcodes. The paper's data handling went like this. Disease-linked TCR variants were identified with a new computational method built on a probabilistic model of VDJ rearrangement. Starting from the raw public reads, TCRdb applied fastp trimming at Q25, assembled clones with MiXCR and retained in-frame beta chains. Rows are combined by CDR3 protein, so each entry shows the most common genes and DNA. V and J calls and clone size were set by TCRdb, not the authors. Recorded for this sample are some 300,000 distinct CDR3 sequences; about 20% of them occurred a single time. The ten largest account for roughly 4% of the sample. Between the V and J ends, shortened by 4 bases and 7 bases respectively, the junction contains 10 bases. Reading from cysteine to phenylalanine, the CDR3 counts 12 amino acids. The read is trimmed to its CDR3 DNA, 36 bases read in frame from base 1. For CDR1 and CDR2, the germline V gene lists SGHVS and FNYEAQ.

Recombination joined TRBV7-6 with TRBJ2-5, with the D segment identity uncertain. The material sequenced was blood, either unsorted or a sorted T cell fraction (not recorded which). The TCR was taken from a female donor with ankylosing spondylitis or in good health (not recorded which). The bases read TGTGCCAGCAGCTCCCAAAGAGCGACCCAGTACTTC. Its protein reads: CASSSQRATQYF.